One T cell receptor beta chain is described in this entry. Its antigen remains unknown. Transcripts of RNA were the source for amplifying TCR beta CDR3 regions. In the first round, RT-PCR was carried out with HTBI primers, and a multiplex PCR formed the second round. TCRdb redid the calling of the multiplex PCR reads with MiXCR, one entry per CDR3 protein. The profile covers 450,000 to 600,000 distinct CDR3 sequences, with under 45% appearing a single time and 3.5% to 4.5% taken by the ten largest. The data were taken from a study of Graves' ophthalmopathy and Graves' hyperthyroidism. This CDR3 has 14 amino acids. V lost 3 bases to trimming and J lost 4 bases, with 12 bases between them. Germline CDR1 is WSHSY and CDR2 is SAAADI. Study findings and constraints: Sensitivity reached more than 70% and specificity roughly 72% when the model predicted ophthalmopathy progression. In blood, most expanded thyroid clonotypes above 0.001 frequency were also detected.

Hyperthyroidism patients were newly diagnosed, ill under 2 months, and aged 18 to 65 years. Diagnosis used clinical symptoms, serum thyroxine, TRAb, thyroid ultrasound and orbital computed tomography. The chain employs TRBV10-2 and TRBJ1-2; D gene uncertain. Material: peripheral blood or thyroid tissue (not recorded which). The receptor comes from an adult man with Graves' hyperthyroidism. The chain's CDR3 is CASSDQEDLYGYTF. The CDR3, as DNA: TGCGCCAGCAGTGATCAGGAGGACCTCTATGGCTACACCTTC.